The rows below give T cell receptor beta chains drawn from one sample of a study of blood T cell repertoires in COVID-19. Generated by immunoSEQ multiplex PCR, the TCRdb table keeps only in-frame clones and is missing some. The table lists more than 95,000 clones, about 80% of them singletons, with approximately 7% in the top ten. Source material: peripheral blood. The source is an older man with active or convalescent COVID-19. The CDR3 runs from the conserved cysteine through the conserved F or W. A D gene is named only where the DNA matches it firmly. Clone size is given for some rows only: seen once, a few or many times, or a class if the clone is expanded.

V	D	J	size	CDR3	DNA
TRBV6-1	TRBD1	TRBJ2-5	once	CASSEAGTGFQETQYF	TGTGCCAGCAGTGAAGCGGGGACAGGGTTCCAAGAGACCCAGTACTTC
TRBV10-3	-	TRBJ1-2	-	CAIKRTENYGYTF	TGTGCCATCAAAAGGACAGAGAACTATGGCTACACCTTC
TRBV11-3	-	TRBJ2-4	-	CASSLGALAKNIQYF	TGTGCCAGCAGCTTAGGCGCTCTAGCCAAAAACATTCAGTACTTC
TRBV5-5	TRBD2	TRBJ2-2	-	CASSLTGGSTGELFF	TGTGCCAGCAGCTTGACTGGCGGGAGTACCGGGGAGCTGTTTTTT
TRBV7-2	-	TRBJ2-7	-	CASSLSRTVEYYEQYF	TGTGCCAGCAGCCTAAGCCGGACAGTAGAATACTACGAGCAGTACTTC
TRBV30	-	TRBJ1-1	-	CAWSDTGNTEAFF	TGTGCCTGGAGTGACACAGGTAACACTGAAGCTTTCTTT
TRBV6-5	-	TRBJ2-7	-	CASMLAQTYEQYF	TGTGCCAGCATGCTAGCCCAAACCTACGAGCAGTACTTC
TRBV7-9	-	TRBJ1-2	few	CASSWGTLLFNYGYTF	TGTGCCAGCAGCTGGGGGACACTCCTTTTTAACTATGGCTACACCTTC
TRBV5-8	-	TRBJ1-3	-	CASSRLSAGNTIYF	TGTGCCAGCAGCAGGCTGTCAGCGGGAAACACCATATATTTT
TRBV5-6	TRBD1	TRBJ1-2	-	CASSEGQGARGYTF	TGTGCCAGCAGTGAGGGACAGGGGGCGCGGGGCTACACCTTC
TRBV18	-	TRBJ2-1	-	CASSPRNEQFF	TGTGCCAGCTCACCCCGTAATGAGCAGTTCTTC
TRBV6-2/TRBV6-3	-	TRBJ2-7	-	CASGPGQKQYF	TGTGCCAGCGGCCCAGGACAGAAGCAGTACTTC
TRBV7-2	TRBD1	TRBJ2-1	-	CASSVSRGTGKYNEQFF	TGTGCCAGCAGCGTCAGCAGAGGGACAGGGAAGTACAATGAGCAGTTCTTC
TRBV27	TRBD2	TRBJ2-5	once	CASKMREMGETQYF	TGTGCCAGCAAGATGCGGGAGATGGGCGAGACCCAGTACTTC
TRBV7-8	TRBD2	TRBJ2-1	once	CASSLRLADNEQFF	TGTGCCAGCAGCTTAAGACTAGCGGACAATGAGCAGTTCTTC
TRBV4-2	-	TRBJ1-2	-	CASSQESSRSWGYTF	TGTGCCAGCAGCCAAGAAAGTTCACGGTCTTGGGGCTACACCTTC
TRBV13	-	TRBJ1-3	-	CASSSRRLQGSGNTIYF	TGTGCCAGCAGCTCTAGGCGATTACAGGGTTCTGGAAACACCATATATTTT
TRBV5-1	-	TRBJ2-1	-	CASSPRTLSGSEQFF	TGCGCCAGCAGCCCCCGGACACTTTCGGGTAGTGAGCAGTTCTTC
TRBV29-1	-	TRBJ1-1	-	CSVERAMNTEAFF	TGCAGCGTTGAAAGAGCTATGAACACTGAAGCTTTCTTT
TRBV11-2	-	TRBJ2-3	-	CASSLVMGAGTDTQYF	TGTGCCAGCAGCTTAGTGATGGGGGCTGGCACAGATACGCAGTATTTT
TRBV5-1	-	TRBJ2-3	-	CASSLGREKDTQYF	TGCGCCAGCAGCTTGGGACGGGAGAAGGATACGCAGTATTTT
TRBV28	-	TRBJ1-2	-	CASTPGGRAYGYTF	TGTGCCAGCACCCCCGGGGGGCGCGCCTATGGCTACACCTTC
TRBV27	-	TRBJ1-6	-	CASRGGSSYNSPLHF	TGTGCCAGCAGGGGGGGGAGTTCCTATAATTCACCCCTCCACTTT
TRBV15	-	TRBJ1-2	-	CATSRDLEGGYTF	TGTGCCACCAGCAGAGATCTCGAGGGAGGCTACACCTTC
TRBV5-5	-	TRBJ1-1	-	CASSLFGGNTEAFF	TGTGCCAGCAGCTTGTTCGGGGGGAACACTGAAGCTTTCTTT
TRBV4-1	TRBD1	TRBJ2-7	-	CASSLLGQGTEQYF	TGCGCCAGCAGCCTCCTGGGACAGGGCACCGAGCAGTACTTC
TRBV5-1	TRBD1	TRBJ2-7	-	CASSPGTGVSYEQYF	TGCGCCAGCAGCCCCGGGACAGGGGTTTCCTACGAGCAGTACTTC
TRBV6-1	TRBD1	TRBJ2-7	-	CASSELGDSSYEQYF	TGTGCCAGCAGTGAGTTAGGGGACAGCTCCTACGAGCAGTACTTC